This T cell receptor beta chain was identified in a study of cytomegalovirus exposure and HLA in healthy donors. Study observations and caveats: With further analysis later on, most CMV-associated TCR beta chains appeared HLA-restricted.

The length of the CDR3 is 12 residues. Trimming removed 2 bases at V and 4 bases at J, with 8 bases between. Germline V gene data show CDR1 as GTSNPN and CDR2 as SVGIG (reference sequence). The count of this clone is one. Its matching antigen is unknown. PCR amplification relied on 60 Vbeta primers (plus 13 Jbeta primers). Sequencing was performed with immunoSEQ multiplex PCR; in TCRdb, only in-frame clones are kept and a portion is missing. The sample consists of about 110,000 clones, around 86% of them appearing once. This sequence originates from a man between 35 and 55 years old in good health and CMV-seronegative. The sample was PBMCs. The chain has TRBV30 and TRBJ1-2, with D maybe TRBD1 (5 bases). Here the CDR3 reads CAWSPQGYGYTF. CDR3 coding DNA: TGTGCCTGGAGTCCCCAGGGCTATGGCTACACCTTC.